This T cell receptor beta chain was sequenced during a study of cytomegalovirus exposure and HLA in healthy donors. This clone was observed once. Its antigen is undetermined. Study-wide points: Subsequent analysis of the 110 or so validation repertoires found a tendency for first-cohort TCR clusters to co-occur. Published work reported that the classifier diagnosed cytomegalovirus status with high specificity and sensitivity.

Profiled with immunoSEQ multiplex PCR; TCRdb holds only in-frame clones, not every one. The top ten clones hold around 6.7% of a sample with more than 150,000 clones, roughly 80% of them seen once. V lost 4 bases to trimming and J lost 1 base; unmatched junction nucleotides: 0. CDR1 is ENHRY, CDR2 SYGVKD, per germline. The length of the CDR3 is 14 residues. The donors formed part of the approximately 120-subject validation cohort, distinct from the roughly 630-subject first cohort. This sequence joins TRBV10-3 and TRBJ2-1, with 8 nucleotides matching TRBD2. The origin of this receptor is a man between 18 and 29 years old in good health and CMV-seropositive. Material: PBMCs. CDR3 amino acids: CAISVAGSYNEQFF. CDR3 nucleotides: TGTGCCATCAGTGTAGCGGGATCCTACAATGAGCAGTTCTTC.